These 27 T cell receptor beta chains were all obtained from the same sample, sequenced in a study of chemoradiotherapy in HPV16-positive cancers. Sequenced by immunoSEQ multiplex PCR; TCRdb stores in-frame clones only, minus some. The data contain 40,000 or so clones, under 80% of them seen just once; the ten biggest clones take up roughly 5%. The sample here was blood, taken from a patient who underwent chemoradiotherapy. The source is a human donor with HPV-associated anogenital cancer.

The V call is TRBV5-5, the J call TRBJ1-5; D is unclear. This CDR3 is built from 16 residues. Germline V lookup: CDR1 SGHKS, CDR2 YYEKEE (reference sequence). V was pared by 2 bases and J by 2 bases, with 14 bases between. The CDR3 DNA sequence: TGTGCCAGCAGCTTAAGGTCGGGTTTGGGCAATCAGCCCCAGCATTTT. Protein product: CASSLRSGLGNQPQHF.

In this sample, this clone turned up once. V and J are TRBV11-2 and TRBJ2-2, with D unresolved. Germline CDR1 reads SGHAT; CDR2 reads FQNNGV. The CDR3 has 17 amino acids. Deletions cut 3 bases from V and 6 bases from J, with 20 bases between. For the CDR3, the DNA is TGTGCCAGCAGCTTGAGGTGGCAGGTGTCCGTCCCCGGGGAGCTGTTTTTT. Its translation is CASSLRWQVSVPGELFF.

This clone has just one count. The V call is TRBV4-1, the J call TRBJ2-3; TRBD2 matches 11 bases. CDR1 MGHRA and CDR2 YSYEKL come from the germline V gene. The CDR3 sequence is 18 residues long. V lost 1 base to trimming and J lost 4 bases; unmatched junction nucleotides: 10. CDR3: CASSQVGSGGGLADTQYF. The CDR3 nucleotides read TGCGCCAGCAGCCAAGTCGGTAGCGGGGGGGGTCTCGCAGATACGCAGTATTTT.

The chain recombines TRBV19 with TRBJ1-4; possible D gene TRBD1, 5 bases. Germline loops: CDR1 LNHDA, CDR2 SQIVND (reference sequence). V lost 3 bases to trimming and J lost 0 bases, with 11 bases between them. CDR3 length equals 16 residues. This CDR3 is CASSIPTEATNEKLFF. Here the CDR3 DNA reads TGTGCCAGTAGTATCCCGACAGAAGCAACTAATGAAAAACTGTTTTTT. Complete variable domain (other parts from reference TRBV19 and TRBJ1-4): DGGITQSPKYLFRKEGQNVTLSCEQNLNHDAMYWYRQDPGQGLRLIYYSQIVNDFQKGDIAEGYSVSREKKESFPLTVTSAQKNPTAFYLCASSIPTEATNEKLFFGSGTQLSVL.

The rearrangement joins TRBV18 to TRBJ1-1, with unresolved D. V gave up 8 bases and J gave up 3 bases, with 13 bases separating them. The CDR3 contains 13 residues. CDR1 KGHSH and CDR2 LQKENI come from the germline V gene. In nucleotides, the CDR3 is TGTGCCAGCCCATCACCCAGTTACACTGAAGCTTTCTTT. It yields the protein CASPSPSYTEAFF. Combining the CDR3 with reference TRBV18 and TRBJ1-1 gives the whole variable domain NAGVMQNPRHLVRRRGQEARLRCSPMKGHSHVYWYRQLPEEGLKFMVYLQKENIIDESGMPKERFSAEFPKEGPSILRIQQVVRGDSAAYFCASPSPSYTEAFFGQGTRLTVV.

The chain recombines TRBV4-3 with TRBJ2-3, with 14 bases that match TRBD2. The germline gives CDR1 LGHNA, CDR2 YSLEER. There are 17 residues in the CDR3. V gave up 3 bases and J gave up 5 bases; unmatched junction bases: 7. CDR3 protein: CASSQAGLAGGLDTQYF. For the CDR3, the DNA is TGCGCCAGCAGCCAGGCTGGACTAGCGGGGGGATTAGATACGCAGTATTTT.

This clone is medium-sized (0.01 to 0.1%) within its sample. The chain carries TRBV19 and TRBJ1-4; maybe TRBD1 (6 bases). The V gene lost 5 bases and the J gene lost 5 bases, with 15 bases spanning the gap. The CDR3 runs 15 residues. Germline V gene data show CDR1 as LNHDA and CDR2 as SQIVND (reference sequence). The CDR3 spells CASSPRTAPNEKLFF. CDR3 DNA: TGTGCCAGTAGTCCGCGGACAGCTCCAAATGAAAAACTGTTTTTT.

The chain has TRBV7-2 and TRBJ1-2, with D hard to call. V was shortened by 0 bases and J by 4 bases, with 18 bases between the two germline ends. This CDR3 comprises 17 residues. The V gene's germline CDR1 is SGHTA and CDR2 FQGNSA. The CDR3 sequence is CASSLAMVGRYVYGYTF. CDR3 sequence (DNA): TGTGCCAGCAGCTTAGCGATGGTAGGGAGGTACGTCTATGGCTACACCTTC.

The DNA of the CDR3 is TGTGCCAGCAGCTCCCCAGGCGGGGGGTTCCTCACAGATACGCAGTATTTT. Translated, it gives CASSSPGGGFLTDTQYF. The J gene is TRBJ2-3, the V gene TRBV7-8, with 8 nucleotides matching TRBD2. The CDR3 spans 17 residues. The trim removed 4 bases at V and 2 bases at J, leaving 11 bases unmatched. Germline loops: CDR1 SGHVS, CDR2 FQNEAQ.

This chain links TRBV25-1 with TRBJ1-4, with 8 bases aligning to TRBD1. V lost 6 bases, J lost 6 bases, and 3 bases stayed unmatched. Looked up from germline, CDR1 is MGHDK and CDR2 is SYGVNS. The CDR3 consists of 13 residues. The CDR3 DNA is TGTGCCAGCAGACAGGGGGGGGATGAAAAACTGTTTTTT. Residues: CASRQGGDEKLFF.

The chain has TRBV29-1 and TRBJ2-3; the D is unclear. There are 15 residues in the CDR3. V was shortened by 2 bases and J by 3 bases, with 15 bases between the two germline ends. The germline gives CDR1 SQVTM, CDR2 ANQGSEA. In nucleotides, the CDR3 is TGCAGCGTTGAAAATACCCAGGAATATACAGATACGCAGTATTTT. Encoded protein: CSVENTQEYTDTQYF.

The chain combines TRBV7-9 with TRBJ2-3; the D gene is possibly TRBD1 (6 bases). Per the germline V gene, CDR1 is SEHNR and CDR2 is FQNEAQ (reference sequence). V was clipped by 2 bases and J by 3 bases, with 12 bases between them. This CDR3 is 15 amino acids long. In DNA form, the CDR3 reads TGTGCCAGCAGCTTATTACAGGGAATAACAGATACGCAGTATTTT. Protein product: CASSLLQGITDTQYF.

V and J are TRBV19 and TRBJ1-5; D possibly corresponds to TRBD1 (6 bases). CDR1 is LNHDA and CDR2 is SQIVND in the germline V gene (reference sequence). The CDR3 totals 15 residues. V was clipped by 3 bases and J by 4 bases, with 13 bases between them. CDR3 sequence: CASSMVRGRNQPQHF. The DNA for the CDR3 is TGTGCCAGTAGTATGGTCAGGGGAAGGAATCAGCCCCAGCATTTT.

The J gene is TRBJ2-7, the V gene TRBV5-1, with 9 bases fitting TRBD1. The CDR3 is 14 amino acids. V lost 4 bases and J lost 2; bases outside the gene matches: 4. From germline, CDR1 is SGHRS and CDR2 YFSETQ. The CDR3 here is CASSAGTGTYEQYF. In nucleotides, the CDR3 is TGCGCCAGCAGCGCCGGGACAGGGACCTACGAGCAGTACTTC.

CDR3 sequence: CSVTGRGGYTF. Here the CDR3 DNA reads TGCAGCGTTACAGGGCGGGGTGGCTACACCTTC. J is TRBJ1-2 and V is TRBV29-1; D possibly corresponds to TRBD1 (6 bases). The CDR3 is 11 amino acids. Trimming took off 5 bases at V and 7 bases at J, with 11 bases between the two ends. In germline, CDR1 is SQVTM, CDR2 ANQGSEA.

This chain links TRBV5-1 with TRBJ2-5; tentative D call: TRBD1 (5 bases). The CDR3 is made up of 12 amino acids. In germline, CDR1 is SGHRS, CDR2 YFSETQ. The V and J ends lost 0 bases and 5 bases respectively, with 5 bases between them. CDR3 sequence (DNA): TGCGCCAGCAGCTTGGAGGGGGAGACCCAGTACTTC. As protein: CASSLEGETQYF.

A few counts support this clone. The gene calls are TRBV19 and TRBJ2-3; D possibly uses TRBD1 or TRBD2 (5 bases each). Germline CDR1 LNHDA, CDR2 SQIVND (reference sequence). V lost 6 bases and J lost 3, with 13 bases in between. The CDR3 has 14 amino acids. CDR3 DNA sequence: TGTGCCAGTAGGGGACGGCACTTTACAGATACGCAGTATTTT. This sequence encodes CASRGRHFTDTQYF.

This chain uses TRBV9 with TRBJ2-2; D remains unclear. Between the trimmed V and J ends, which lost 0 bases and 7 bases, there was a span of 10 bases. This CDR3 has 14 residues. Germline loops: CDR1 SGDLS, CDR2 YYNGEE. In DNA, the CDR3 is TGTGCCAGCAGCGTAGTAGATGGCGGCGGGGAGCTGTTTTTT. Its translation is CASSVVDGGGELFF.

As DNA, the CDR3 is TGTGCCAGCAAACTAAAGGGTTGGGGACTCGCCTACGAGCAGTACTTC. Encoded protein: CASKLKGWGLAYEQYF. The chain is built from TRBV6-4 and TRBJ2-7; perhaps TRBD2 as D (6 bases). V lost 7 bases to trimming and J lost 2 bases, with 21 bases between them. Per the germline V gene, CDR1 is MRHNA and CDR2 is SNTAGT. The CDR3 runs 16 residues.

This chain links TRBV5-4 with TRBJ1-2, with 7 nucleotides matching TRBD1. The CDR3 loop spans 12 amino acids. Unmatched junction bases numbered 2, after V lost 1 base and J lost 8 bases. Per germline, CDR1 SGHNT and CDR2 YYREEE (reference sequence). The CDR3 DNA follows: TGTGCCAGCAGCTTGCAGGGGGGCGGCTACACCTTC. Protein product: CASSLQGGGYTF.

This clone was found once. The genes are TRBV5-4 and TRBJ2-7; tentative D call: TRBD1 (5 bases). CDR3 size: 15 residues. Per germline, CDR1 SGHNT and CDR2 YYREEE (reference sequence). With 4 bases removed from V and 3 bases from J, the gap between germline ends came to 17 bases. The CDR3 region is CASSVGQVGLYEQYF. In DNA, the CDR3 is TGTGCCAGCAGCGTAGGACAAGTCGGGCTCTACGAGCAGTACTTC. Supplemented by reference TRBV5-4 and TRBJ2-7, the full variable domain reads ETGVTQSPTHLIKTRGQQVTLRCSSQSGHNTVSWYQQALGQGPQFIFQYYREEENGRGNFPPRFSGLQFPNYSSELNVNALELDDSALYLCASSVGQVGLYEQYFGPGTRLTVT.

The chain employs TRBV7-9 and TRBJ1-2; tentative D call: TRBD1 (6 bases). V was clipped by 3 bases and J by 7 bases, with 15 bases between them. The CDR3 sequence is 14 residues long. Germline V gives CDR1 SEHNR, CDR2 FQNEAQ (reference sequence). DNA of the CDR3: TGTGCCAGCAGCTTTGAGGGGGTCGAGAGTGGCTACACCTTC. Translation: CASSFEGVESGYTF.

The chain employs TRBV9 and TRBJ1-3; D may be TRBD1 (5 bases). The germline V gene has CDR1 SGDLS and CDR2 YYNGEE. The CDR3 runs to 15 residues. Deletions cut 2 bases from V and 4 bases from J, with 13 bases between. The chain's CDR3 is CASSVDRGIGNTIYF. The CDR3 DNA reads TGTGCCAGCAGCGTTGATAGGGGAATCGGAAACACCATATATTTT.

This clone appeared once. The V call is TRBV6-5, the J call TRBJ2-3; D uncertain. Trimming left V 7 bases short and J 3 bases short, with 11 bases between. CDR1 is MNHEY and CDR2 is SVGAGI in the germline V gene. The CDR3 totals 13 residues. This chain's CDR3 is CASTPSWTDTQYF. In DNA form, the CDR3 reads TGTGCCAGCACCCCAAGTTGGACAGATACGCAGTATTTT.

The gene calls are TRBV4-1 and TRBJ2-7; D not resolved. This CDR3 has 15 amino acids. V was shortened by 1 base and J by 0 bases, with 10 bases between the two germline ends. CDR1 and CDR2 (germline): MGHRA, YSYEKL. CDR3 region: CASSQVGGNSYEQYF. CDR3 coding DNA: TGCGCCAGCAGCCAAGTTGGTGGGAACTCCTACGAGCAGTACTTC.

The V and J genes are TRBV5-1 and TRBJ1-1; D not certain. V was trimmed by 4 bases and J by 1 base, leaving 14 bases between them. The CDR3 contains 15 residues. Germline V gene data show CDR1 as SGHRS and CDR2 as YFSETQ. The CDR3 protein is CASSDGSEWNTEAFF. The CDR3, as DNA: TGCGCCAGCAGCGACGGAAGTGAGTGGAACACTGAAGCTTTCTTT.

The chain employs TRBV18 and TRBJ1-1, with 10 bases that match TRBD1. V lost 3 bases and J lost 4; bases outside the gene matches: 26. This CDR3 comprises 22 residues. The germline V gene has CDR1 KGHSH and CDR2 LQKENI. CDR3 sequence reads: CASSPSLGSETGGFYVGTEAFF. The CDR3 DNA reads TGTGCCAGCTCACCCAGTCTAGGATCCGAGACAGGGGGCTTTTATGTGGGCACTGAAGCTTTCTTT.